This entry features one TCR beta chain sequence. What it binds is not known. The sample belongs to a study of T cell responses to AZD1222 COVID-19 vaccine. Overall study results and limits: Dominant CD4 TCR responses targeted spike regions 160-218 and 743-854.

Libraries were prepared by immunoSEQ multiplex PCR; TCRdb keeps only in-frame clonotypes and omits some of them. Found here are 95,000 to 150,000 clones, around 87% of them singletons; the top ten hold around 3.1%. The clonotype was recovered from an adult in good health. The sample consisted of peripheral blood, taken on day 0 of AZD1222 vaccination.

CDR3 nucleotides: TGCGCCAGCAGCCTTATGGACAGTTCCTACGAGCAGTACTTC. Its protein product is CASSLMDSSYEQYF. This chain uses TRBV4-1 with TRBJ2-7, with D possibly being TRBD1 (6 bases). The germline gives CDR1 MGHRA, CDR2 YSYEKL. V was cut by 4 bases and J by 1 base, with 11 bases left in between. The CDR3 runs to 14 residues.